A single TCR beta chain is shown here with its context. The antigen is undetermined. PCR amplification relied on 60 Vbeta primers (plus 13 Jbeta primers). Data came from immunoSEQ multiplex PCR; TCRdb stores just in-frame clones and leaves some out. Of some 150,000 clones listed, just under 70% are singletons. Germline V gene lookup returns CDR1 SGHRS and CDR2 YFSETQ. The CDR3 loop spans 14 amino acids. The germline V and J ends were trimmed by 2 bases and 5 bases, with 13 bases remaining between them. This entry comes from a study of cytomegalovirus exposure and HLA in healthy donors. Whole-study findings and limits: Fewer than 20,000 TCR beta sequences were associated with HLA alleles at 0.05 false discovery rate in a later analysis. High sensitivity and specificity were reportedly achieved when the classifier diagnosed cytomegalovirus status.

This receptor was taken from a man aged 55 to 69 in good health and CMV-seronegative. The chain recombines TRBV5-1 with TRBJ2-5; maybe TRBD2 (6 bases). Input material: PBMCs. The chain's CDR3 is CASSFPTRGETQYF. CDR3 nucleotides: TGCGCCAGCAGCTTCCCCACACGGGGGGAGACCCAGTACTTC.